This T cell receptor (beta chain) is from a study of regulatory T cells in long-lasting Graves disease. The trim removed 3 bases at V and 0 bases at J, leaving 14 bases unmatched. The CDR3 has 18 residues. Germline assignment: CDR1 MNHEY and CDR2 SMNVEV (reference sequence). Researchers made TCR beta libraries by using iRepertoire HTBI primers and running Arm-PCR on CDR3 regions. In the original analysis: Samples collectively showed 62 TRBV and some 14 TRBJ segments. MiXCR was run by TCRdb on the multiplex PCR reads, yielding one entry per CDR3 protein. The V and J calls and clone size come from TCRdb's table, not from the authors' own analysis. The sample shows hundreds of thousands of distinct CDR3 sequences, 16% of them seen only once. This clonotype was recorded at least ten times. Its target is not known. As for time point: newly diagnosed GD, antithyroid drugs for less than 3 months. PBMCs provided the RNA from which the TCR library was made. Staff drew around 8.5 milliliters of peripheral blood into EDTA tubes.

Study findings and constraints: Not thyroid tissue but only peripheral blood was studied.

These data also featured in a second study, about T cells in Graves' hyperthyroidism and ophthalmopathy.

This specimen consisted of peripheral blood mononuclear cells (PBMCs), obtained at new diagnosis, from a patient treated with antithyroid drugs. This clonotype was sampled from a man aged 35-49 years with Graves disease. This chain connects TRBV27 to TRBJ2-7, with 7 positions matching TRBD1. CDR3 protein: CASSLSPIGQGVSYEQYF. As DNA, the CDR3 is TGTGCCAGCAGTTTGAGCCCTATAGGGCAGGGGGTCTCCTACGAGCAGTACTTC.